This T cell receptor beta chain was identified in a study of T-cell memory formation after mild COVID-19. This CDR3 comprises 15 residues. Trimming removed 0 bases at V and 2 bases at J, with 12 bases between. Germline V gene sequence: CDR1 DFQATT, CDR2 SNEGSKA (reference sequence). Each CDR3 protein is one row after TCRdb ran MiXCR on the 5' RACE reads. The sample carries about 200,000 distinct CDR3 sequences, over 7.5% recorded once. The chain combines TRBV20-1 with TRBJ2-3; D is undetermined. Sequencing was carried out using PBMCs or a T cell subset sorted from them (not recorded which). This TCR came from a man between 18 and 29 years old who had mild COVID-19 (a few samples of this study predate the infection). Cell type and time point are not known. This CDR3 reads CSARDSSGLTDTQYF. The CDR3 DNA follows: TGCAGTGCTAGAGATTCCTCCGGCCTCACAGATACGCAGTATTTT.